This is a list of T cell receptor beta chains from one sample in a study of shared clonotypes between healthy human individuals. Produced via immunoSEQ multiplex PCR; TCRdb's table is partial and in-frame only. The sample includes around 2.1 million clones, 85% to 95% seen only once; the top ten take 1.7%. Sequences were obtained from naive CD8+ T cells from PBMCs. Receptors originate from a man in his late teens or twenties in good health. Some clones in this sample may be carry-over from other donors' samples. Both conserved end residues are part of each CDR3. A D gene is named only where the DNA matches it firmly. Expanded clones are given a class, and other clones once, few, many or no size at all.

>TRBV5-8|NA|TRBJ2-7|NA
CASSLGQVGGEQYF
TGTGCCAGCAGCTTGGGTCAGGTGGGCGGCGAGCAGTACTTC
>TRBV9|NA|TRBJ2-7|NA
CASSKSGSTYEQYF
TGTGCCAGCAGCAAGAGTGGGTCCACCTACGAGCAGTACTTC
>TRBV28|NA|TRBJ2-1|NA
CASTERVEHGNEQFF
TGTGCCAGCACCGAACGGGTCGAACACGGCAATGAGCAGTTCTTC
>TRBV19|NA|TRBJ2-1|NA
CASSLSYNEQFF
TGTGCGAGTAGCCTCTCCTACAATGAGCAGTTCTTC
>TRBV7-9|NA|TRBJ1-2|TRBD1
CASSEGDSGYTF
TGTGCCAGCAGCGAGGGGGACAGCGGCTACACCTTC
>TRBV6-5|NA|TRBJ2-3|NA
CASSYSGQPSTDTQYF
TGTGCCAGCAGTTACTCAGGACAGCCTAGCACAGATACGCAGTATTTT
>TRBV5-5|NA|TRBJ1-2|NA
CASSLGFRGPDYGYTF
TGTGCCAGCAGCTTGGGATTCCGGGGACCGGACTATGGCTACACCTTC
>TRBV4-2|NA|TRBJ2-3|TRBD2
CASSRAGGGSDTQYF
TGTGCCAGCAGCCGCGCGGGGGGAGGTTCAGATACGCAGTATTTT
>TRBV4-3|few|TRBJ2-1|NA
CASSPDRVRKSYNEQFF
TGCGCCAGCAGCCCCGACCGGGTGCGCAAGTCCTACAATGAGCAGTTCTTC
>TRBV7-6|NA|TRBJ2-1|TRBD2
CASSSRTSSYNEQFF
TGTGCCAGCAGCTCAAGGACTAGCTCCTACAATGAGCAGTTCTTC
>TRBV7-9|NA|TRBJ2-7|NA
CASSQDPLNLSTYEQYF
TGCGCCAGCAGCCAAGATCCGCTGAACTTGAGTACCTACGAGCAGTACTTC